These 21 T cell receptor beta chains were all obtained from the same sample, sequenced in a study of radiation and T cells in renal cell carcinoma. TCRdb keeps only in-frame clones here, not all; method: immunoSEQ multiplex PCR. The sample holds over 120,000 clones, around nine tenths seen once. Specified time point: blood 4 weeks post-SBRT, at nephrectomy. The sample's treatment: 15 Gy SBRT to primary tumor, nephrectomy 4 weeks later. This material consisted of blood, taken from a patient whose treatment included radiotherapy and nephrectomy. Receptors originate from a woman between 45 and 65 years old with renal cell carcinoma.

This clone showed up just a few times. The chain links TRBV5-1 to TRBJ1-1; perhaps TRBD1 as D (5 bases). Trimming removed 4 bases from V and 0 bases from J, with 16 bases in between. Germline-derived CDR1 and CDR2 are SGHRS and YFSETQ. This CDR3 has 16 residues. This CDR3 reads CASSPKADSMNTEAFF. For the CDR3, the DNA is TGCGCCAGCAGCCCGAAGGCCGACAGCATGAACACTGAAGCTTTCTTT.

This clone was recorded only once. This chain joins TRBV5-1 and TRBJ2-2; maybe TRBD2 (5 bases). The germline V gene has CDR1 SGHRS and CDR2 YFSETQ. Trimming took 0 bases from V and 4 from J, leaving 13 bases between them. The CDR3 has 16 amino acids. In DNA, the CDR3 is TGCGCCAGCAGCTTGGTGGCGGGCGATGCCACCGGGGAGCTGTTTTTT. Encoded protein: CASSLVAGDATGELFF.

The chain carries TRBV11-2 and TRBJ2-2; 9 bases fit TRBD1. V was pared by 5 bases and J by 6 bases, with 10 bases of the junction left unmatched. CDR3 size: 16 residues. The germline V gene encodes CDR1 SGHAT and CDR2 FQNNGV. The CDR3 DNA reads TGTGCCAGCAGCGCAGGACAGGGGACAACACCCGGGGAGCTGTTTTTT. Translated, it gives CASSAGQGTTPGELFF. The complete variable domain, with remaining parts taken from reference TRBV11-2 and TRBJ2-2, reads EAGVAQSPRYKIIEKRQSVAFWCNPISGHATLYWYQQILGQGPKLLIQFQNNGVVDDSQLPKDRFSAERLKGVDSTLKIQPAKLEDSAVYLCASSAGQGTTPGELFFGEGSRLTVL.

This clone occurred once. J is TRBJ2-1 and V is TRBV10-3; 15 bases fit TRBD2. The length of the CDR3 is 18 residues. V lost 4 bases and J lost 1; bases outside the gene matches: 5. The V gene's germline CDR1 is ENHRY and CDR2 SYGVKD. The CDR3 sequence is CAISGGLAGGRSYNEQFF. The CDR3 bases are TGTGCCATCAGTGGGGGACTAGCGGGAGGTAGGTCCTACAATGAGCAGTTCTTC.

The chain uses TRBV5-4 and TRBJ1-2; 8 bases align to TRBD1. V lost 5 bases, J lost 6 bases, and 9 bases stayed unmatched. The CDR3 loop spans 14 amino acids. Germline V gene sequence: CDR1 SGHNT, CDR2 YYREEE (reference sequence). The CDR3 protein is CASRPADRADGYTF. The CDR3 DNA is TGTGCCAGCAGGCCGGCGGACAGGGCTGATGGCTACACCTTC.

The rearrangement links TRBV15 to TRBJ1-4, with D maybe TRBD1 (5 bases). The CDR3 is made up of 14 amino acids. The germline V and J ends were trimmed by 3 bases and 6 bases, with 11 bases remaining between them. CDR1 is LNHNV, CDR2 YYDKDF, per germline (reference sequence). The CDR3 is CATSRRDGDEKLFF. Here the CDR3 DNA reads TGTGCCACCAGCAGGCGGGACGGAGATGAAAAACTGTTTTTT.

This chain links TRBV6-1 with TRBJ1-2; 9 bases align to TRBD1. The CDR3 spans 14 residues. V gave up 2 bases and J gave up 6 bases; unmatched junction bases: 4. CDR1 is MNHNS and CDR2 is SASEGT in the germline V gene. The CDR3: CASSEYRTGDGYTF. CDR3 coding DNA: TGTGCCAGCAGTGAATATAGGACAGGGGATGGCTACACCTTC.

This clone was observed a few times. This rearrangement joins TRBV21-1 to TRBJ1-6; TRBD1, the table's D call, lacks a check against the DNA. TRBV21-1 is annotated as a pseudogene. The CDR3 extends over 14 amino acids. The CDR3 DNA reads as TGTGCCACCAAAAGGGGGACCGTTGATTCACCCCTCCACTTT. Encoded protein: CATKRGTVDSPLHF.

The J gene is TRBJ1-2, the V gene TRBV7-8; the D is unclear. Germline V gives CDR1 SGHVS, CDR2 FQNEAQ. The CDR3 extends over 12 amino acids. The germline V and J ends were trimmed by 4 bases and 4 bases, with 7 bases remaining between them. In DNA, the CDR3 is TGTGCCAGCAGCTCTCATGGCTATGGCTACACCTTC. It is translated as CASSSHGYGYTF.

This chain links TRBV19 with TRBJ2-5; no clear D. The CDR3 extends over 14 amino acids. V lost 3 bases and J lost 3, with 11 bases in between. Germline values: CDR1 LNHDA, CDR2 SQIVND (reference sequence). The CDR3 nucleotides read TGTGCCAGTAGTATTGTCCACGGCGAAGAGACCCAGTACTTC. It translates to CASSIVHGEETQYF.

The V gene is TRBV4-3, the J gene TRBJ1-1; weak D call: TRBD1 (5 bases). The V gene lost 4 bases and the J gene lost 4 bases, with 16 bases spanning the gap. The CDR3 runs 15 residues. The germline gives CDR1 LGHNA, CDR2 YSLEER. CDR3 protein: CASSPYNRGGTEAFF. The CDR3 DNA follows: TGCGCCAGCAGCCCATACAATAGGGGAGGCACTGAAGCTTTCTTT.

The chain is built from TRBV6-6 and TRBJ2-3; no clear D. The V and J ends lost 9 bases and 4 bases respectively, with 14 bases between them. Germline lookup yields CDR1 MNHNY and CDR2 SVGAGI (reference sequence). This CDR3 is built from 13 residues. This CDR3 is CARSGGRSDTQYF. For the CDR3, the DNA is TGTGCCAGGTCAGGCGGCCGGTCAGATACGCAGTATTTT.

V usage is TRBV7-9 and J usage is TRBJ2-7; D might be TRBD1 (6 bases). The CDR3 is 14 amino acids. V was shortened by 7 bases and J by 3 bases, with 16 bases between the two germline ends. CDR1 SEHNR and CDR2 FQNEAQ come from the germline V gene (reference sequence). The DNA of the CDR3 is TGTGCCAGCATATTATCAGGGGCCGACTACGAGCAGTACTTC. Encoded protein: CASILSGADYEQYF.

The J gene is TRBJ1-5, the V gene TRBV6-6; D not resolved. Germline values: CDR1 MNHNY, CDR2 SVGAGI (reference sequence). This CDR3 contains 13 residues. Trimming stripped 5 bases from V and 7 bases from J, with 12 bases between. CDR3 sequence (DNA): TGTGCCAGCAGTCGGATCCTAGGACAGCCCCAGCATTTT. Its translation is CASSRILGQPQHF.

The V gene is TRBV5-4, the J gene TRBJ2-1; D not certain. Trimming cost V 3 bases and J 7 bases, with 8 bases left between them. Germline values: CDR1 SGHNT, CDR2 YYREEE (reference sequence). CDR3 length: 12 amino acids. The CDR3 bases are TGTGCCAGCAGCTCCCGTCGGAATGAGCAGTTCTTC. Amino acid sequence: CASSSRRNEQFF.

This clone was seen once. V gene TRBV5-1 combines with J gene TRBJ2-3; 9 bases fit TRBD2. Germline V gene data show CDR1 as SGHRS and CDR2 as YFSETQ. V lost 6 bases to trimming and J lost 4 bases; unmatched junction nucleotides: 12. This CDR3 region has 16 residues. The CDR3 nucleotides read TGCGCCAGCACCAAACTTAGCGGGAGTGCGGCAGATACGCAGTATTTT. Encoded protein: CASTKLSGSAADTQYF.

The chain recombines TRBV27 with TRBJ1-5; the D is unclear. This CDR3 contains 14 residues. V dropped 5 bases and J dropped 5 bases, with 13 bases sitting between them. The V gene's germline CDR1 is MNHEY and CDR2 SMNVEV (reference sequence). This CDR3 reads CASSLRRGDQPQHF. The CDR3 DNA sequence: TGTGCCAGCAGTCTAAGGCGGGGAGATCAGCCCCAGCATTTT.

In nucleotides, the CDR3 is TGTGCCAGCAGTTTGGAGACCACCGCTGATACGCAGTATTTT. Translating gives CASSLETTADTQYF. The J gene is TRBJ2-3, the V gene TRBV27; no clear D. From germline, CDR1 is MNHEY and CDR2 SMNVEV (reference sequence). This CDR3 is built from 14 residues. V was trimmed by 3 bases and J by 6 bases, leaving 13 bases between them.

The V and J genes are TRBV4-3 and TRBJ2-7; TRBD1 matches 9 bases. The trim removed 4 bases at V and 5 bases at J, leaving 6 bases unmatched. This CDR3 comprises 14 residues. Germline-derived CDR1 and CDR2 are LGHNA and YSLEER. CDR3 DNA sequence: TGCGCCAGCAGCCGACAACAGGGGGCGGACGAGCAGTACTTC. Translation: CASSRQQGADEQYF.

This chain joins TRBV19 and TRBJ1-5; the D gene is possibly TRBD1 (5 bases). The CDR3 spans 17 residues. Trimming pared 3 bases from V and 3 bases from J, leaving 18 bases between. Germline V gene data show CDR1 as LNHDA and CDR2 as SQIVND (reference sequence). CDR3 in DNA: TGTGCCAGTAGTATTAGGAAGGGGCTAGTACCCAATCAGCCCCAGCATTTT. This encodes CASSIRKGLVPNQPQHF.

This clone has only one observation. V and J are TRBV9 and TRBJ2-7; TRBD1 or TRBD2 may be the D gene (5 bases each). The CDR3 consists of 15 residues. Between the trimmed V and J ends, which lost 3 bases and 4 bases, there was a span of 17 bases. Looked up from germline, CDR1 is SGDLS and CDR2 is YYNGEE. This chain's CDR3 is CASSADPDTGYEQYF. CDR3 DNA sequence: TGTGCCAGCAGCGCCGACCCGGACACGGGGTACGAGCAGTACTTC.